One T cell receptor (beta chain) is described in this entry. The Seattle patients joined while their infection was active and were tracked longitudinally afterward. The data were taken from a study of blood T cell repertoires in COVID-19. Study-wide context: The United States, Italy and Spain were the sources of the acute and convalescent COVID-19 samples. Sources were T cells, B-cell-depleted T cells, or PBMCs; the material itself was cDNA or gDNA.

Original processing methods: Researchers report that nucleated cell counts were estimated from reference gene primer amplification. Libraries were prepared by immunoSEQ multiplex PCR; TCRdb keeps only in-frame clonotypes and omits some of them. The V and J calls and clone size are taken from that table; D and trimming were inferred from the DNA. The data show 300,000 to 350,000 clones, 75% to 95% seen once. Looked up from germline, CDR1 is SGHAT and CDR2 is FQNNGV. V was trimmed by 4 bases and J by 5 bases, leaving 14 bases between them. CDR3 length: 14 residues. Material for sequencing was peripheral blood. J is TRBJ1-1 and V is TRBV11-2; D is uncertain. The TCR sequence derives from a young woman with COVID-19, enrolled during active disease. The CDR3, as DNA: TGTGCCAGCAGCTCCTCGGGGTATAATACTGAAGCTTTCTTT. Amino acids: CASSSSGYNTEAFF.